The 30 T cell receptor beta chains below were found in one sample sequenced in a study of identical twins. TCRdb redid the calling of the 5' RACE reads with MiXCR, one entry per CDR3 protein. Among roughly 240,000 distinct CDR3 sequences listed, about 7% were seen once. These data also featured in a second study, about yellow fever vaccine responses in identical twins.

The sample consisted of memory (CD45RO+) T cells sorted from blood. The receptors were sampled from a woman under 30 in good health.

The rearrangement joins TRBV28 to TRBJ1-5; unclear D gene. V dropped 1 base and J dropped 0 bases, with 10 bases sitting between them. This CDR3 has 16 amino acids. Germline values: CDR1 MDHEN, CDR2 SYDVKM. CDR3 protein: CASSLLESSSNQPQHF. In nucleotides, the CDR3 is TGTGCCAGCAGTTTATTGGAATCGAGTAGCAATCAGCCCCAGCATTTT.

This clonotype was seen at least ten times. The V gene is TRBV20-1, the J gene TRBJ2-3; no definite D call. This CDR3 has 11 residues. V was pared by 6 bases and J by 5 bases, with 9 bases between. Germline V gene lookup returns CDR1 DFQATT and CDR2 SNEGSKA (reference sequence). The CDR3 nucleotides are TGCAGTGCATCGCCCGGAGATACGCAGTATTTT. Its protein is CSASPGDTQYF.

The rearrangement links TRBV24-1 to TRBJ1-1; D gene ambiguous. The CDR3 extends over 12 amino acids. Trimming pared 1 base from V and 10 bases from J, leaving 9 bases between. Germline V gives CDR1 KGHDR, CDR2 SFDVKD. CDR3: CATSDFGGRAFF. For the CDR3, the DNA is TGTGCCACCAGTGATTTCGGCGGGCGAGCTTTCTTT.

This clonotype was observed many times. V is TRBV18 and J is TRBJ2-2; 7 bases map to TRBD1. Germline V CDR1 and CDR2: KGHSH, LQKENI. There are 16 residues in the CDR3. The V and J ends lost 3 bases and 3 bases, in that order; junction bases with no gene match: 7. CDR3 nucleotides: TGTGCCAGCTCACCCCGACAGGGCGTCGACACCGGGGAGCTGTTTTTT. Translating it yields CASSPRQGVDTGELFF.

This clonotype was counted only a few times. CDR3 DNA sequence: TGTGCCAGTAGTATAAGTAGCGGGAGTCTCGGCGAGCAGTACTTC. It specifies CASSISSGSLGEQYF. The gene calls are TRBV19 and TRBJ2-7; TRBD2 matches at 9 bases. V dropped 2 bases and J dropped 6; count of bases not matched to a gene: 8. Germline V gene data show CDR1 as LNHDA and CDR2 as SQIVND (reference sequence). The CDR3 is made up of 15 amino acids.

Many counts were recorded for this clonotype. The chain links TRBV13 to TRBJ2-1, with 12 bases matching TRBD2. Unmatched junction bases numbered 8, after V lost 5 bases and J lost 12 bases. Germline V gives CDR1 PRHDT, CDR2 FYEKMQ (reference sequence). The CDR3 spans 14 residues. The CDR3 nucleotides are TGTGCCAGCAGCGTTCAGACTAGCGGGGGCCCGCAGTTCTTC. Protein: CASSVQTSGGPQFF.

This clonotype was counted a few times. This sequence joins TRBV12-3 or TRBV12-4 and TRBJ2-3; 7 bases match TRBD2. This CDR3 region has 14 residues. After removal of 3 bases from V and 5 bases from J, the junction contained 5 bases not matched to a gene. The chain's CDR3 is CASSLGGGVDTQYF. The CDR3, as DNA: TGTGCCAGCAGTTTGGGGGGGGGTGTAGATACGCAGTATTTT.

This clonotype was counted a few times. This CDR3 reads CASRDFPGVTTGELFF. The DNA for the CDR3 is TGTGCCAGCAGAGACTTTCCCGGGGTCACCACCGGGGAGCTGTTTTTT. V usage is TRBV6-1 and J usage is TRBJ2-2, with TRBD2 as a possible D gene (5 bases). Germline assignment: CDR1 MNHNS and CDR2 SASEGT. Deletions cut 6 bases from V and 4 bases from J, with 18 bases between. The CDR3 sequence is 16 residues long.

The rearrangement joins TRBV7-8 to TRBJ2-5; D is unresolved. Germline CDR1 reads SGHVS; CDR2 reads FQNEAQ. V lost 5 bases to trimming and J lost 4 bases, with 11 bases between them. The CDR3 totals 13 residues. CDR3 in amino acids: CASSHGVGETQYF. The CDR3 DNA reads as TGTGCCAGCAGCCATGGGGTAGGAGAGACCCAGTACTTC. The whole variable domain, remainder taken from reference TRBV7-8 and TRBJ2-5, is GAGVSQSPRYKVAKRGQDVALRCDPISGHVSLFWYQQALGQGPEFLTYFQNEAQLDKSGLPSDRFFAERPEGSVSTLKIQRTQQEDSAVYLCASSHGVGETQYFGPGTRLLVL.

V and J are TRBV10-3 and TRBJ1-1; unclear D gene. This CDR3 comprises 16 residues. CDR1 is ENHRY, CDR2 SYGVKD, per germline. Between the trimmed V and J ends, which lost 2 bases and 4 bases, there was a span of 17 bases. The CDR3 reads CAISEGPRALGTEAFF. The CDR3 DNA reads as TGTGCCATCAGTGAGGGTCCTAGGGCGCTGGGCACTGAAGCTTTCTTT.

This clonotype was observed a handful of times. Here the CDR3 reads CASSLEPGQGASGANVLTF. The CDR3 DNA reads TGTGCCAGCAGCCTTGAACCGGGACAGGGTGCCTCTGGGGCCAACGTCCTGACTTTC. J is TRBJ2-6 and V is TRBV11-2, with TRBD1 identical over 9 bases. Trimming removed 5 bases from V and 0 bases from J; junction bases left unmatched: 11. This CDR3 comprises 19 residues. The germline CDR1 and CDR2 sequences are SGHAT and FQNNGV.

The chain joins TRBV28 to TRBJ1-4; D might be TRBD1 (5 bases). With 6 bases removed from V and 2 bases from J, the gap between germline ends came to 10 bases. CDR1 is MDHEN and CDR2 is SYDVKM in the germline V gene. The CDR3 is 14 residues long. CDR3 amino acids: CASSQGATNEKLFF. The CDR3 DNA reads TGTGCCAGCAGCCAGGGAGCGACTAATGAAAAACTGTTTTTT.

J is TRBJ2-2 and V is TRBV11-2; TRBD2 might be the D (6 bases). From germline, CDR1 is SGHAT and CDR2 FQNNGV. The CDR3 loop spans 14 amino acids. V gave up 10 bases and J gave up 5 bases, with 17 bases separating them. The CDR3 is CATRDGGRTGELFF. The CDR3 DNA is TGTGCCACCCGGGACGGGGGTAGGACCGGGGAGCTGTTTTTT.

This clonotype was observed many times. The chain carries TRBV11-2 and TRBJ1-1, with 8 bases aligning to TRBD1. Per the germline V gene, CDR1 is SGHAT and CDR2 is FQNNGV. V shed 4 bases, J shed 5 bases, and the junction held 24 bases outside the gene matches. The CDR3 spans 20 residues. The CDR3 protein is CASSSPRDRRMVELWTEAFF. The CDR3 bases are TGTGCCAGCAGCTCCCCGCGGGACAGGAGGATGGTAGAGCTTTGGACTGAAGCTTTCTTT.

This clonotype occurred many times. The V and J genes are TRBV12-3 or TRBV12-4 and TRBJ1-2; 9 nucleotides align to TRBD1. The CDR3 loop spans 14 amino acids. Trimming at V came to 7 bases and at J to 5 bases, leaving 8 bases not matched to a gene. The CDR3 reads CASTQWGQGYGYTF. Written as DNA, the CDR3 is TGTGCCAGCACCCAGTGGGGACAGGGATATGGCTACACCTTC.

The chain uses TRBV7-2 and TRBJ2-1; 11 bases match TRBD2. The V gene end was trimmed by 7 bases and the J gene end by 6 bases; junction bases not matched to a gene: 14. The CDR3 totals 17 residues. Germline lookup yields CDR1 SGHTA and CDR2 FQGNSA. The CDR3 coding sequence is TGTGCCAGCATCTTCCGTATGACGACTAGCGGGGCCAATGAGCAGTTCTTC. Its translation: CASIFRMTTSGANEQFF.

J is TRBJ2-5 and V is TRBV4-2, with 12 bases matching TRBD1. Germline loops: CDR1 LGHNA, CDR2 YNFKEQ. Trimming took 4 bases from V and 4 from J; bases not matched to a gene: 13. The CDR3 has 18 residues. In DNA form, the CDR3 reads TGTGCCAGCAGCCTCCAGAGGTCCGGGACAGGGGGCCGAGAGACCCAGTACTTC. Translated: CASSLQRSGTGGRETQYF.

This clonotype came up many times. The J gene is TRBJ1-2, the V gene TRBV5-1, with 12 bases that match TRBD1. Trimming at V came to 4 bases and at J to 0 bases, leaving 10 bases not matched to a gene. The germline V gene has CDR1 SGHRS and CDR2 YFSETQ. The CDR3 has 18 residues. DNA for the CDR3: TGCGCCAGCAGCCCAGTCCCGGGACAGGGGGCGGCTAACTATGGCTACACCTTC. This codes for CASSPVPGQGAANYGYTF. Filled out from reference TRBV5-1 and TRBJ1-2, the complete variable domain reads KAGVTQTPRYLIKTRGQQVTLSCSPISGHRSVSWYQQTPGQGLQFLFEYFSETQRNKGNFPGRFSGRQFSNSRSEMNVSTLELGDSALYLCASSPVPGQGAANYGYTFGSGTRLTVV.

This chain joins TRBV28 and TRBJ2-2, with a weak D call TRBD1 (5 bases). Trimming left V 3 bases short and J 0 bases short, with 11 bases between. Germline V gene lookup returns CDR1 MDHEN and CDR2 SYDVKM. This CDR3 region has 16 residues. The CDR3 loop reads CASSFLGAANTGELFF. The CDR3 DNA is TGTGCCAGCAGTTTCCTAGGGGCGGCGAACACCGGGGAGCTGTTTTTT. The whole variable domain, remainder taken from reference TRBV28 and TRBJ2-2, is DVKVTQSSRYLVKRTGEKVFLECVQDMDHENMFWYRQDPGLGLRLIYFSYDVKMKEKGDIPEGYSVSREKKERFSLILESASTNQTSMYLCASSFLGAANTGELFFGEGSRLTVL.

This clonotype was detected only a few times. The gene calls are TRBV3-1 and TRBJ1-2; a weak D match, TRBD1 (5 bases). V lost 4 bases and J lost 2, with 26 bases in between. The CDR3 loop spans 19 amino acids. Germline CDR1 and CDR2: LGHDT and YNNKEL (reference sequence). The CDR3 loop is CASSLEGMTWRGVNYGYTF. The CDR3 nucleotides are TGTGCCAGCAGCCTCGAAGGGATGACTTGGAGGGGTGTGAACTATGGCTACACCTTC.

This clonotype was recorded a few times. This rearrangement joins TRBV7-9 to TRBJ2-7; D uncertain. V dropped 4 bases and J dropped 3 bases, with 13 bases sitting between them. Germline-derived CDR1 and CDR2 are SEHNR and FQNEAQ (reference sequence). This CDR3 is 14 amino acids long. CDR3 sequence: CASSSTEILYEQYF. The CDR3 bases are TGTGCCAGCAGCTCGACGGAGATTCTCTACGAGCAGTACTTC.

CDR3 in amino acids: CASSAIGGNTGELFF. The CDR3 DNA is TGCGCCAGCAGCGCCATCGGGGGGAACACCGGGGAGCTGTTTTTT. The chain couples TRBV5-1 to TRBJ2-2; D may be TRBD2 (6 bases). CDR3 length equals 15 residues. Per germline, CDR1 SGHRS and CDR2 YFSETQ. Trimming removed 4 bases from V and 1 base from J, with 11 bases in between.

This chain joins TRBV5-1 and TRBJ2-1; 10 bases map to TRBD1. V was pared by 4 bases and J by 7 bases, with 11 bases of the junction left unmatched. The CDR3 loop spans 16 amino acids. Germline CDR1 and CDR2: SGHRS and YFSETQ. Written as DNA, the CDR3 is TGCGCCAGCAGCGGCATGACAGGGGGCGGAGGGAATGAGCAGTTCTTC. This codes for CASSGMTGGGGNEQFF. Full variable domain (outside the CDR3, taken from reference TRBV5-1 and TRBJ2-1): KAGVTQTPRYLIKTRGQQVTLSCSPISGHRSVSWYQQTPGQGLQFLFEYFSETQRNKGNFPGRFSGRQFSNSRSEMNVSTLELGDSALYLCASSGMTGGGGNEQFFGPGTRLTVL.

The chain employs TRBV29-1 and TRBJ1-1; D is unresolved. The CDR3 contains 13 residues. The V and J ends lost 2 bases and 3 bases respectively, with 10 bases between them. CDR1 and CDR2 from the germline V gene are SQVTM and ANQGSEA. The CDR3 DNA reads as TGCAGCGTTGAAAGGGTGAGGGACACTGAAGCTTTCTTT. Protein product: CSVERVRDTEAFF.

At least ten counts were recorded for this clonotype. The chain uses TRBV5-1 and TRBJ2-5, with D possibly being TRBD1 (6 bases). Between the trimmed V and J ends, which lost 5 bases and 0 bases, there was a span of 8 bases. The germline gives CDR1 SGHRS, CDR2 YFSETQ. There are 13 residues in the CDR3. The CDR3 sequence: CASSRDNQETQYF. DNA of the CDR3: TGCGCCAGCAGTCGGGACAACCAAGAGACCCAGTACTTC.

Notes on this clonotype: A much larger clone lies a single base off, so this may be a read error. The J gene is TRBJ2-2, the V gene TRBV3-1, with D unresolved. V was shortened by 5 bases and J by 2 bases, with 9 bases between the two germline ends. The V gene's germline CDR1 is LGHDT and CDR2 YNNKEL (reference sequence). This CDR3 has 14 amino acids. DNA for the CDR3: TGTGCCAGCAGCAGGGTCAGTAACACCGGGGAGCTGTTTTTT. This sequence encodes CASSRVSNTGELFF.

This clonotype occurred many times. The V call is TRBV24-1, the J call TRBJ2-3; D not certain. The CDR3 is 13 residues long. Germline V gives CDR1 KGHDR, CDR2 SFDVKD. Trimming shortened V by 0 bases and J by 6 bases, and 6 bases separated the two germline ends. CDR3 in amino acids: CATSDLFGDTQYF. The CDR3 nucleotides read TGTGCCACCAGTGATTTGTTCGGGGATACGCAGTATTTT.

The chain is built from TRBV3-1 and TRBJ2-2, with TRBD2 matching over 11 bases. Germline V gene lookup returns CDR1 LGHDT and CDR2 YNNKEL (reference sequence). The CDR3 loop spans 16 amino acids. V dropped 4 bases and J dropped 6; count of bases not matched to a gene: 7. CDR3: CASSRSGGALSGELFF. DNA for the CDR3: TGTGCCAGCAGCCGTAGCGGGGGGGCCCTCTCCGGGGAGCTGTTTTTT.

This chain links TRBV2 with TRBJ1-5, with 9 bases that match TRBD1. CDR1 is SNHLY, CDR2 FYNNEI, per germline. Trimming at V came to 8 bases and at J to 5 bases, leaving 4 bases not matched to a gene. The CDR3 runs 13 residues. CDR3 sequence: CASGRQGDQPQHF. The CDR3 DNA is TGTGCCAGCGGCCGACAGGGGGATCAGCCCCAGCATTTT. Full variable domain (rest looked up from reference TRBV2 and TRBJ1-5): EPEVTQTPSHQVTQMGQEVILRCVPISNHLYFYWYRQILGQKVEFLVSFYNNEISEKSEIFDDQFSVERPDGSNFTLKIRSTKLEDSAMYFCASGRQGDQPQHFGDGTRLSIL.

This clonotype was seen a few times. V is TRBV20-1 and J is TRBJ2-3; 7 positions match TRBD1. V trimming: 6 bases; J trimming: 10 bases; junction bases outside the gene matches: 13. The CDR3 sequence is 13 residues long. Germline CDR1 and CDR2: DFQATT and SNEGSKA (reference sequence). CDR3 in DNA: TGCAGTGCGCCGAGAGGGGGCCGTTCGGCGCAGTATTTT. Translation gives CSAPRGGRSAQYF.